The 17 T cell receptor beta chains presented below share a single source sample, sequenced in a study of spatial heterogeneity in lung cancer. Notes on the study in general: Higher tumor mutation counts went along with higher counts of expanded intratumoral alpha and beta TCRs.

These receptors are not linked to any known antigen. TCRdb fed the 5' RACE reads into MiXCR, producing one record per CDR3 protein. The sample carries under 900 distinct CDR3 sequences, 10% to 12% recorded once. Time point specified: sample taken at primary tumor resection. The sample in question was lung tumor tissue, obtained at surgery. Receptors were obtained from a female donor with early-stage non-small cell lung cancer.

Within the sample, this clonotype is medium-sized (0.01 to 0.1%). The library was prepared for alpha chains; this beta chain is a stray read, so its frequency means little. The rearrangement joins TRBV5-1 to TRBJ2-5; D not certain. CDR3 size: 15 residues. V shed 0 bases and J shed 2 bases, with 11 bases lying between them. In germline, CDR1 is SGHRS, CDR2 YFSETQ. This chain's CDR3 is CASSLADPGQETQYF. In nucleotides, the CDR3 is TGCGCCAGCAGCTTGGCCGACCCAGGACAAGAGACCCAGTACTTC.

This clonotype is termed medium-sized. This beta chain represents an off-target read in a library built for alpha chains; its size is of limited meaning. The V call is TRBV18, the J call TRBJ1-5, with D uncertain. Germline CDR1 reads KGHSH; CDR2 reads LQKENI. The CDR3 is 13 residues long. V was pared by 3 bases and J by 3 bases, with 6 bases between. Written as DNA, the CDR3 is TGTGCCAGCTCACCTGGGGTCAATCAGCCCCAGCATTTT. It yields the protein CASSPGVNQPQHF. Drawing the rest from reference TRBV18 and TRBJ1-5, the complete variable domain is NAGVMQNPRHLVRRRGQEARLRCSPMKGHSHVYWYRQLPEEGLKFMVYLQKENIIDESGMPKERFSAEFPKEGPSILRIQQVVRGDSAAYFCASSPGVNQPQHFGDGTRLSIL.

This clonotype is deemed medium-sized (0.01 to 0.1%). This beta chain was picked up by a library intended for alpha chains and is off target, so its count carries little meaning. The V gene is TRBV7-2, the J gene TRBJ2-7; D possibly corresponds to TRBD1 (6 bases). Looked up from germline, CDR1 is SGHTA and CDR2 is FQGNSA. The CDR3 loop spans 14 amino acids. Trimming stripped 1 base from V and 3 bases from J, with 10 bases between. CDR3: CASSLVPTGYEQYF. For the CDR3, the DNA is TGTGCCAGCAGCTTAGTCCCGACAGGCTACGAGCAGTACTTC.

As to this clonotype: This beta chain slipped into a library made for alpha chains as a stray read, so its size is not meaningful. The rearrangement links TRBV4-2 to TRBJ2-5; tentative D call: TRBD1 (5 bases). CDR1 is LGHNA, CDR2 YNFKEQ, per germline. This CDR3 has 15 residues. V dropped 4 bases and J dropped 2 bases, with 14 bases sitting between them. CDR3 DNA sequence: TGTGCCAGCAGCCGGACACCCGCGTGGCAAGAGACCCAGTACTTC. Amino acid sequence: CASSRTPAWQETQYF.

This clonotype qualifies as hyperexpanded. This beta chain represents an off-target read in a library built for alpha chains; its size is of limited meaning. The chain carries TRBV29-1 and TRBJ2-5; 10 nucleotides align to TRBD2. The CDR3 is 14 amino acids. Germline CDR1 is SQVTM and CDR2 is ANQGSEA. V shed 4 bases, J shed 1 base, and the junction held 3 bases outside the gene matches. As DNA, the CDR3 is TGCAGCGTTGGACTAGCGGGTTCCCAAGAGACCCAGTACTTC. Translated, it gives CSVGLAGSQETQYF.

This clonotype qualifies as large. With the library built for alpha chains, this beta chain is off target and its frequency is not meaningful. This sequence joins TRBV9 and TRBJ1-6, with D uncertain. Looked up from germline, CDR1 is SGDLS and CDR2 is YYNGEE. The CDR3 length is 14 residues. V lost 4 bases to trimming and J lost 9 bases, with 14 bases between them. As DNA, the CDR3 is TGTGCCAGCAGCCCGATAATAGGGTTTTCACCCCTCCACTTT. This encodes CASSPIIGFSPLHF.

This clonotype is classed as large. Little can be read into the size of this beta chain, an off-target read in a library designed for alpha chains. The rearrangement links TRBV20-1 to TRBJ2-3; no firm D call. The ends were cut back, 5 bases at V and 5 bases at J, with 8 bases in the middle. Germline CDR1 reads DFQATT; CDR2 reads SNEGSKA (reference sequence). The CDR3 covers 11 residues. Here the CDR3 reads CSADLGDTQYF. In DNA form, the CDR3 reads TGCAGTGCTGACCTAGGAGATACGCAGTATTTT.

This clonotype is labeled as large. This beta chain lies outside the target of a library built for alpha chains; its clone size means little. The V call is TRBV20-1, the J call TRBJ2-5, with 9 bases matching TRBD1. Germline CDR1 and CDR2: DFQATT and SNEGSKA (reference sequence). The CDR3 loop spans 16 amino acids. The junction had 11 bases not matched to a gene; V was cut back by 3 bases and J by 3 bases. This chain's CDR3 is CSARPFGTGSEETQYF. For the CDR3, the DNA is TGCAGTGCTAGGCCATTTGGGACAGGGTCCGAAGAGACCCAGTACTTC.

By proportion, this clonotype is medium-sized (0.01 to 0.1%). Within a library made for alpha chains, this beta chain is off target, and its count is uninformative. The CDR3 spells CASRSRQGDGNTIYF. The CDR3 coding sequence is TGTGCCAGCAGATCACGACAGGGTGATGGAAACACCATATATTTT. The chain couples TRBV7-9 to TRBJ1-3, with 7 bases matching TRBD1. This CDR3 is built from 15 residues. Germline values: CDR1 SEHNR, CDR2 FQNEAQ (reference sequence). With 6 bases clipped from V and 3 bases from J, the junction kept 8 bases outside the gene matches.

By proportion, this clonotype is medium-sized. The library was built for alpha chains, so this beta chain is an off-target read and its size means little. V is TRBV12-3 or TRBV12-4 and J is TRBJ2-7, with 7 bases that match TRBD1. The ends lost 6 bases at V and 3 bases at J; junction bases unmatched: 11. The CDR3 runs to 15 residues. CDR3 bases: TGTGCCAGCAGGTCGACGGACAGGATAGACTACGAGCAGTACTTC. Translated: CASRSTDRIDYEQYF.

This clonotype rates as large. The library was built for alpha chains, so this beta chain is an off-target read and its size means little. The V and J genes are TRBV7-2 and TRBJ2-1; D is uncertain. The CDR3 runs to 13 residues. Germline values: CDR1 SGHTA, CDR2 FQGNSA. V dropped 0 bases and J dropped 8 bases, with 8 bases sitting between them. The CDR3 nucleotides are TGTGCCAGCAGCTTAGCTAGATACGATGAGCAGTTCTTC. This gives the protein CASSLARYDEQFF. Full variable domain (remainder filled in from reference TRBV7-2 and TRBJ2-1): GAGVSQSPSNKVTEKGKDVELRCDPISGHTALYWYRQSLGQGLEFLIYFQGNSAPDKSGLPSDRFSAERTGGSVSTLTIQRTQQEDSAVYLCASSLARYDEQFFGPGTRLTVL.

This clonotype ranks as large. For a library built for alpha chains, this beta chain is a stray read; little rests on its size. The J gene is TRBJ2-7, the V gene TRBV7-2; TRBD1 aligns across 7 bases. Germline lookup yields CDR1 SGHTA and CDR2 FQGNSA. The CDR3 covers 14 residues. V shed 5 bases and J 4 bases; nucleotides not matched to a gene: 8. CDR3 loop: CASSTRTGLYEQYF. In DNA form, the CDR3 reads TGTGCCAGCAGCACGCGGACAGGCCTTTACGAGCAGTACTTC.

This clonotype is large (0.1 to 1%) within its sample. The library was prepared for alpha chains; this beta chain is a stray read, so its frequency means little. The chain recombines TRBV7-2 with TRBJ2-7; the D is unclear. Germline V gives CDR1 SGHTA, CDR2 FQGNSA. This CDR3 contains 12 residues. V was cut by 5 bases and J by 2 bases, with 7 bases left in between. DNA of the CDR3: TGTGCCAGCAGCCCCGACACCTACGAGCAGTACTTC. Amino acid sequence: CASSPDTYEQYF.

A word on this clonotype: Being one base from a much bigger clone, this may be a read error. Since it is a stray read in a library aimed at alpha chains, this beta chain has a size that is not meaningful. The J gene is TRBJ1-1, the V gene TRBV7-9; D call uncertain. CDR1 is SEHNR and CDR2 is FQNEAQ in the germline V gene (reference sequence). The CDR3 has 14 amino acids. This chain's CDR3 is CASSLQVWATVAFF. CDR3 sequence (DNA): TGTGCCAGCAGCCTGCAGGTCTGGGCCACTGTAGCTTTCTTT.

In its sample, this clonotype is large (0.1 to 1%). Since it is a stray read in a library aimed at alpha chains, this beta chain has a size that is not meaningful. The chain has TRBV4-1 and TRBJ2-3; 7 bases agree with TRBD2. CDR1 MGHRA and CDR2 YSYEKL come from the germline V gene. The CDR3 sequence is 15 residues long. Trimming cost V 1 base and J 1 base; bases outside gene matches: 2. The CDR3 loop reads CASSQAGGRTDTQYF. CDR3 sequence (DNA): TGCGCCAGCAGCCAAGCGGGGGGACGCACAGATACGCAGTATTTT.

This clonotype counts as medium-sized. This beta chain is an off-target read within a library intended for alpha chains, so its frequency means little. The chain is built from TRBV30 and TRBJ2-5; no definite D call. From germline, CDR1 is GTSNPN and CDR2 SVGIG (reference sequence). CDR3 size: 12 residues. V was pared by 0 bases and J by 2 bases, with 4 bases between. Here the CDR3 DNA reads TGTGCCTGGAGTGTTGGGCAAGAGACCCAGTACTTC. It specifies CAWSVGQETQYF.

For this clonotype: The library was designed around alpha chains, so this beta chain is a stray read whose abundance carries little weight. V gene TRBV12-3 or TRBV12-4 combines with J gene TRBJ1-1; 9 bases match TRBD1. The CDR3 sequence is 16 residues long. V shed 3 bases and J 3 bases; nucleotides not matched to a gene: 8. This CDR3 is CASSLGTGSGDTEAFF. The CDR3, as DNA: TGTGCCAGCAGTTTGGGGACAGGGTCTGGCGACACTGAAGCTTTCTTT.